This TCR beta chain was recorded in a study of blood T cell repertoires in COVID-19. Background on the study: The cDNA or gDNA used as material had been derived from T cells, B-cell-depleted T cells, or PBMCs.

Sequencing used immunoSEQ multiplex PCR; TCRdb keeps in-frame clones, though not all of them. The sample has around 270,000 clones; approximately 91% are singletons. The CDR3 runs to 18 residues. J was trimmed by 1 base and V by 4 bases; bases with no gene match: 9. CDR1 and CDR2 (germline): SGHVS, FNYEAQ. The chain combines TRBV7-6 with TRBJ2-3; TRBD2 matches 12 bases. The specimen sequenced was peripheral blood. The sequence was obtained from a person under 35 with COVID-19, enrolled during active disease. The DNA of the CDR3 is TGTGCCAGCAGCTCTACGACTAGCGGGAGAGGAGGCACAGATACGCAGTATTTT. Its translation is CASSSTTSGRGGTDTQYF.